The 12 T cell receptor beta chains below were found in one sample sequenced in a study of cytomegalovirus exposure and HLA in healthy donors. In the PCR, 60 Vbeta and 13 Jbeta primers were used. TCRdb's table, derived via immunoSEQ multiplex PCR, lists solely in-frame clones and lacks some. This table holds about 64,000 clones. Sequenced input: PBMCs. Receptors originate from a woman aged 18-35 years in good health and CMV-seronegative.

With regard to this clone: Other DNA sequences of this sample code for an identical CDR3. V usage is TRBV30 and J usage is TRBJ2-5, with a possible D match to TRBD1 (6 bases). Trimming left V 4 bases short and J 5 bases short, with 11 bases between. The CDR3 is made up of 12 amino acids. CDR1 GTSNPN and CDR2 SVGIG come from the germline V gene (reference sequence). This CDR3 is CAWTSQGETQYF. The CDR3 nucleotides read TGTGCCTGGACAAGTCAGGGGGAGACCCAGTACTTC.

Worth noting for this clone: At one end the junction does not follow the germline gene, possibly because of a read error. The chain recombines TRBV27 with TRBJ1-1, with D unclear. Germline V gene sequence: CDR1 MNHEY, CDR2 SMNVEV (reference sequence). The CDR3 runs to 15 residues. In DNA form, the CDR3 reads TGTGCCAGCAGCCAACAGACGGCGATGAACACTGAAGATTTCTTT. Translation: CASSQQTAMNTEDFF.

The chain combines TRBV5-1 with TRBJ2-1; 7 positions agree with TRBD1. This CDR3 has 16 amino acids. The junction had 8 bases not matched to a gene; V was cut back by 4 bases and J by 1 base. CDR1 SGHRS and CDR2 YFSETQ come from the germline V gene. The CDR3 DNA sequence: TGCGCCAGCAGCGCAGGACCCAGGGGGTCCTACAATGAGCAGTTCTTC. Translated, it gives CASSAGPRGSYNEQFF.

The V and J genes are TRBV29-1 and TRBJ1-1; TRBD1 agrees at 7 bases. Trimming removed 5 bases from V and 8 bases from J; junction bases left unmatched: 5. CDR1 SQVTM and CDR2 ANQGSEA come from the germline V gene. The CDR3 sequence is 11 residues long. The CDR3 DNA reads as TGCAGCGTTCTCGAGGGACAGGAAGCTTTCTTT. Its protein is CSVLEGQEAFF.

The chain uses TRBV19 and TRBJ2-1; the match to TRBD2 covers 7 bases. Germline lookup yields CDR1 LNHDA and CDR2 SQIVND (reference sequence). The V and J ends lost 6 bases and 8 bases, in that order; junction bases with no gene match: 19. The CDR3 length is 17 residues. The CDR3 region has the DNA TGTGCCAGTAGCGACCGTCCATGGGGCGGGAGTCAGCATGAGCAGTTCTTC. Residues: CASSDRPWGGSQHEQFF.

The CDR3 nucleotides are TGTGCCAGCAGCCTTAGCGGTAAACCCTACAATGAGCAGTTCTTC. The encoded protein is CASSLSGKPYNEQFF. The J gene is TRBJ2-1, the V gene TRBV6-5; possible D gene TRBD2, 6 bases. Trimming stripped 6 bases from V and 2 bases from J, with 14 bases between. The CDR3 is 15 residues long. Germline loops: CDR1 MNHEY, CDR2 SVGAGI.

CDR3 nucleotide sequence: TGTGCCAGCAGGGTGACTAGCGGGAGAACCGAGCAGTACTTC. Its protein is CASRVTSGRTEQYF. The genes are TRBV6-1 and TRBJ2-7; TRBD2 matches at 12 bases. The CDR3 contains 14 residues. V gave up 6 bases and J gave up 6 bases; unmatched junction bases: 6. Germline V gene lookup returns CDR1 MNHNS and CDR2 SASEGT.

V is TRBV19 and J is TRBJ2-5; 9 bases are shared with TRBD2. V was clipped by 7 bases and J by 5 bases; unmatched bases: 5. This CDR3 comprises 13 residues. Germline values: CDR1 LNHDA, CDR2 SQIVND (reference sequence). This CDR3 is CASIGSGRETQYF. In DNA, the CDR3 is TGTGCCAGTATCGGAAGCGGGAGGGAGACCCAGTACTTC. Full variable domain (outside the CDR3, taken from reference TRBV19 and TRBJ2-5): DGGITQSPKYLFRKEGQNVTLSCEQNLNHDAMYWYRQDPGQGLRLIYYSQIVNDFQKGDIAEGYSVSREKKESFPLTVTSAQKNPTAFYLCASIGSGRETQYFGPGTRLLVL.

The chain links TRBV25-1 to TRBJ2-7; 11 bases match TRBD1. This CDR3 is built from 13 residues. J gave up 4 bases and V 5 bases, and 1 base lay outside the gene matches. Germline CDR1 and CDR2: MGHDK and SYGVNS. This chain's CDR3 is CASSWDRGYEQYF. CDR3 in DNA: TGTGCCAGCAGTTGGGACAGGGGGTACGAGCAGTACTTC.

The CDR3: CAWGGGLSTYEQYF. The CDR3 nucleotides read TGTGCCTGGGGCGGGGGCCTCAGTACCTACGAGCAGTACTTC. The chain links TRBV30 to TRBJ2-5, with a tentative D call TRBD2 (7 bases). The DNA end favors TRBJ2-7, so the J call may be wrong. CDR3 length: 14 residues. Germline CDR1 GTSNPN, CDR2 SVGIG (reference sequence).

Measured by frequency, this clone is medium-sized. CDR3 sequence: CSADRGHYGYTF. The CDR3 nucleotides read TGCAGCGCTGACAGGGGCCACTATGGCTACACCTTC. The V and J genes are TRBV29-1 and TRBJ1-2; 8 bases match TRBD1. V was pared by 7 bases and J by 3 bases, with 4 bases of the junction left unmatched. This CDR3 is 12 amino acids long. Germline CDR1 and CDR2: SQVTM and ANQGSEA.

The genes are TRBV28 and TRBJ2-7; TRBD1 agrees at 9 bases. Germline lookup yields CDR1 MDHEN and CDR2 SYDVKM. The CDR3 runs to 13 residues. Trimming removed 7 bases from V and 1 base from J; junction bases left unmatched: 2. CDR3 amino acids: CASTGTGSYEQYF. The CDR3 nucleotides are TGTGCCAGCACTGGGACAGGGTCCTACGAGCAGTACTTC.